The entry that follows covers one TCR beta chain sequence. As yet, its antigen is unknown. Germline V gene sequence: CDR1 MGHRA, CDR2 YSYEKL. Trimming took 1 base from V and 1 from J, leaving 11 bases between them. The CDR3 has 16 residues. Expressed TCRB transcripts were sequenced because the entire RNA isolate underwent reverse transcription. On average, stem cell-like memory T cell samples had approximately 1 million reads. Some clones are missing from TCRdb's copy, which holds only in-frame ones; the method was immunoSEQ multiplex PCR. The table records over 20,000 clones, roughly half of them present only once. These data originate in a study of beta chain features in type 1 diabetes. Study-level results: Significant though moderate, a shortening of TCRB CDR3s appeared in all four CD4+ subsets of Type 1 diabetes patients. VDJ junctions in type 1 diabetes patients carried more deletions and fewer insertions. Using cDNA template may skew counts toward highly expressing activated cells. Any HLA type influence on TCRB rearrangement was left unresolved here.

The specimen was stem cell memory CD4+ T cells from blood. The receptor's source is a man younger than 40 with type 1 diabetes. The chain combines TRBV4-1 with TRBJ1-3; a possible D gene is TRBD1 (5 bases). CDR3: CASSQASQGSGNTIYF. In nucleotides, the CDR3 is TGCGCCAGCAGCCAAGCATCTCAGGGTTCTGGAAACACCATATATTTT.